The entry that follows covers one T cell receptor (beta chain) sequence. There are no base qualities to consult, and no much larger clone falls within one base. PBMC were thawed, rested overnight, stained with a GMM-loaded CD1B tetramer, a Live/Dead dye and anti-CD3, and then sorted on a FACS Aria II. The CD1B tetramers were loaded with C32 glucose monomycolate that had been purified from Rhodococcus equi. Before cryopreservation, the PBMC used for tetramer sorting had been depleted of CD14-expressing monocytes as part of a separate study. Approximately 96,000 tetramer-negative cells were sorted from each donor and analyzed alongside the tetramer-positive cells. GMM-loaded CD1B tetramers were used to sort antigen-specific T cells from a handful of healthy South African adults. The source of the sample is a study of T cells in tuberculosis listed by TCRdb under 2018. For context, the study as a whole: In the study, CD1B tetramers and high-throughput TCR immunosequencing were combined to characterize T cells specific for the mycobacterial lipid antigen glucose monomycolate (GMM). What the study reported, not specific to this receptor: T cells that bind the CD1B-GMM tetramer with low affinity may have been missed by the stringent sort gate.

Because TCR-alpha and TCR-beta chains were sequenced unpaired, no information on chain pairing was available. TCR libraries were generated with the immunoSEQ multiplex PCR assay, using TCR-beta and/or TCR-alpha/delta assays for each sample. The Illumina high-throughput platform was used to sequence the amplified TCR libraries. Per the original workflow: Clustering and dimensionality reduction were performed using pairwise TCRdist distances among GMM-specific receptors from ex vivo sorted or in vitro expanded T cells. Sequence motifs defined by gene usage and CDR3 content were checked for enrichment by comparing tetramer-positive and tetramer-negative populations. In TCRdb, the immuneACCESS table is reduced to in-frame sequences with V and J assigned. These tables do not hold every clone; where another copy was compared, an unresolved V gene accounts for under half, and the others remain unexplained. That table supplies the V and J calls and clone size; D and trimming were determined from the DNA. This sample holds approximately 88,000 clones; roughly 88% were observed only once. The ten largest clonotypes hold approximately 2% of the sample.

The V and J ends are trimmed by 0 bases and 5 bases, leaving 11 bases between them. CDR3 length: 14 amino acids, cysteine to phenylalanine. The retained sequence is limited to the CDR3, 42 bases, with the frame set at the first base. Via the germline V gene (reference sequence), CDR1 is SGHNT and CDR2 YYREEE. Material for sequencing was CD1b-GMM tetramer-negative cells sorted from PBMCs. The intended sense of this specimen's cell subset or site label: T cells not binding CD1B-GMM tetramer, sorted from same donor. Recombination connected TRBV5-4 to TRBJ2-5; TRBD2 is a possible D gene, resting on 5 matching bases. This receptor was taken from an adult woman with latent tuberculosis. In nucleotides, the sequence is TGTGCCAGCAGCTTGGCCGCGGGTGTTGAGACCCAGTACTTC. The encoded protein is CASSLAAGVETQYF.